The clone carrying this TCR beta chain was seen a few times. This record belongs to a study of blood T cell repertoires in COVID-19. In the study overall: Specimens from acute and convalescent COVID-19 originated in the United States, Italy and Spain.

In the original analysis: The assay estimated nucleated cells by amplifying reference gene primers. Repertoires were generated with immunoSEQ multiplex PCR, while TCRdb's copy carries only in-frame clones and drops some. V and J calls and clone size come straight from that table; D and trimming were deduced from the DNA. The sample holds some 150,000 clones; roughly four fifths are singletons and the top ten take approximately 9%. The V end was cut by 3 bases, the J end by 4 bases, with 7 bases between. Germline CDR1 and CDR2: SGHDN and FVKESK. This CDR3 region has 13 residues. The chain couples TRBV14 to TRBJ1-3; D possibly corresponds to TRBD1 (5 bases). The specimen was peripheral blood. The origin of this receptor is a woman between 45 and 60 years old with active or convalescent COVID-19. The CDR3 loop reads CASSQGGGNTIYF. CDR3 in DNA: TGTGCCAGCAGCCAGGGGGGAGGAAACACCATATATTTT.